These 12 T cell receptor beta chains were all obtained from the same sample, sequenced in a study of cytomegalovirus exposure and HLA in healthy donors. Data came from immunoSEQ multiplex PCR; TCRdb stores just in-frame clones and leaves some out. Of more than 80,000 clones detected, 88% appear once; the ten largest clones hold 1.8%. The sample consisted of PBMCs. The receptors stem from a young woman in good health and CMV-seropositive.

This rearrangement joins TRBV15 to TRBJ2-5; D may be TRBD1 (7 bases). In germline, CDR1 is LNHNV, CDR2 YYDKDF (reference sequence). Between the trimmed V and J ends, which lost 2 bases and 4 bases, there was a span of 14 bases. CDR3 length equals 15 residues. CDR3: CATSRSRQGGETQYF. CDR3 nucleotides: TGTGCCACCAGCAGATCGAGACAGGGAGGAGAGACCCAGTACTTC.

In the case of this clone: A much larger clone differs by one base, so this may be a read error. The chain carries TRBV6-6 and TRBJ2-2; 10 nucleotides line up with TRBD1. The CDR3 contains 14 residues. The V segment lost 4 bases and the J segment 4 bases; nucleotides outside the gene matches: 0. Germline loops: CDR1 MNHNY, CDR2 SVGAGI (reference sequence). The CDR3 nucleotides read TGTGCCAGCAGTTGGACAGGGGGCACCGGGGAGCTGTTTTTT. Residues: CASSWTGGTGELFF.

The chain recombines TRBV27 with TRBJ2-1, with 12 bases matching TRBD2. The CDR3 runs to 13 residues. CDR1 and CDR2 (germline): MNHEY, SMNVEV (reference sequence). J gave up 6 bases and V 7 bases, and 1 base lay outside the gene matches. The CDR3 bases are TGTGCCAGCACACTAGCGGGGGGCAATGAGCAGTTCTTC. Its protein product is CASTLAGGNEQFF.

This clone was observed once. J is TRBJ2-7 and V is TRBV11-2; D gene uncertain. This CDR3 is 11 amino acids long. Per the germline V gene, CDR1 is SGHAT and CDR2 is FQNNGV. Trimming cost V 3 bases and J 3 bases, with 3 bases left between them. The CDR3 DNA sequence: TGTGCCAGCAGCTTCAGCTACGAGCAGTACTTC. Its translation: CASSFSYEQYF.

The V gene is TRBV13, the J gene TRBJ2-1; a weak D match, TRBD2 (5 bases). V lost 4 bases and J lost 9, with 19 bases in between. This CDR3 region has 15 residues. Germline loops: CDR1 PRHDT, CDR2 FYEKMQ (reference sequence). CDR3 loop: CASSSRGEGEGEQFF. The CDR3 DNA reads as TGTGCCAGCAGCTCCCGTGGTGAGGGCGAGGGTGAGCAGTTCTTC.

The rearrangement joins TRBV10-1 to TRBJ1-2; 7 positions agree with TRBD1. J was trimmed by 4 bases and V by 3 bases; bases with no gene match: 8. Germline CDR1 reads WNHNN; CDR2 reads SYGVQD (reference sequence). This CDR3 spans 15 amino acids. The CDR3 sequence: CASSEWARGAYGYTF. The CDR3 bases are TGCGCCAGCAGTGAATGGGCCAGGGGGGCCTATGGCTACACCTTC.

In this sample, this clone turned up once. This chain connects TRBV21-1 to TRBJ2-7; the table's D call TRBD1 went unverified against the DNA. TRBV21-1 has pseudogene status. This CDR3 comprises 13 residues. The CDR3 DNA reads TGTGCCAGCAGCACTGACGAAAACAGCGAGCAGTACTTC. It is translated as CASSTDENSEQYF.

The rearrangement links TRBV27 to TRBJ2-5; 10 bases agree with TRBD1. This CDR3 comprises 13 residues. With 8 bases clipped from V and 5 bases from J, the junction kept 5 bases outside the gene matches. Germline V gene sequence: CDR1 MNHEY, CDR2 SMNVEV (reference sequence). CDR3 sequence: CASCRDRGETQYF. The DNA of the CDR3 is TGTGCCAGCTGCCGGGACAGGGGTGAGACCCAGTACTTC.

The chain carries TRBV6-6 and TRBJ2-2, with a tentative D call TRBD2 (7 bases). The V end was cut by 7 bases, the J end by 0 bases, with 15 bases between. This CDR3 has 16 amino acids. Germline V gene sequence: CDR1 MNHNY, CDR2 SVGAGI (reference sequence). Here the CDR3 DNA reads TGTGCCAGCACTTTGGGGAGGGGGACGAACACCGGGGAGCTGTTTTTT. The encoded protein is CASTLGRGTNTGELFF.

V and J are TRBV15 and TRBJ2-2; D perhaps matches TRBD2 (6 bases). Deletions cut 0 bases from V and 1 base from J, with 9 bases between. CDR1 LNHNV and CDR2 YYDKDF come from the germline V gene (reference sequence). The CDR3 length is 16 residues. CDR3 region: CATSRELGGNTGELFF. For the CDR3, the DNA is TGTGCCACCAGCAGAGAGCTGGGAGGGAACACCGGGGAGCTGTTTTTT.

This sequence joins TRBV29-1 and TRBJ1-1; D not resolved. In germline, CDR1 is SQVTM, CDR2 ANQGSEA. The CDR3 is 11 residues long. V was pared by 5 bases and J by 1 base, with 5 bases between. The CDR3 sequence is CSVRENTEAFF. The DNA of the CDR3 is TGCAGCGTTCGGGAGAACACTGAAGCTTTCTTT.

The J gene is TRBJ1-2, the V gene TRBV9, with 8 bases fitting TRBD1. The CDR3 is made up of 16 amino acids. V lost 4 bases, J lost 6 bases, and 14 bases stayed unmatched. Germline CDR1 and CDR2: SGDLS and YYNGEE. The CDR3 protein is CASSSFRSRTGNGYTF. CDR3 coding DNA: TGTGCCAGCAGCTCCTTCCGGAGTAGGACAGGGAATGGCTACACCTTC.